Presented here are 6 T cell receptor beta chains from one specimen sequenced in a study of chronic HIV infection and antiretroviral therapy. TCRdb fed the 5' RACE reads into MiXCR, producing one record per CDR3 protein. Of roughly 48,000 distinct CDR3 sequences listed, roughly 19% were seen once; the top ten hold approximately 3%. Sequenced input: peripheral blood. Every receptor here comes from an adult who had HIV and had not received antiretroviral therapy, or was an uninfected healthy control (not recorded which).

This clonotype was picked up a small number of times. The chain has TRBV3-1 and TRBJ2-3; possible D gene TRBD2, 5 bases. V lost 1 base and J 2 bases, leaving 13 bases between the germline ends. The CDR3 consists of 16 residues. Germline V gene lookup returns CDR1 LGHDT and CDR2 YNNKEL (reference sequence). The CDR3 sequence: CASSQGRTRNTDTQYF. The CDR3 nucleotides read TGTGCCAGCAGCCAAGGGAGGACTCGAAACACAGATACGCAGTATTTT.

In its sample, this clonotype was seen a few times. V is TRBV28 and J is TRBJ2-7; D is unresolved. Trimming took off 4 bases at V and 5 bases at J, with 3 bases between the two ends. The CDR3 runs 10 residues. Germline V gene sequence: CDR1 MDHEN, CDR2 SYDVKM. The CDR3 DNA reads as TGTGCCAGCAGTTGGGACGAGCAGTACTTC. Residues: CASSWDEQYF.

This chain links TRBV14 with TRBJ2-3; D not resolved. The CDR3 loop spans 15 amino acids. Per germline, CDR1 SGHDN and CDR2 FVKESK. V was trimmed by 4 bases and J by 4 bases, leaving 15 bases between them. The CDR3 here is CASSPWAGSADTQYF. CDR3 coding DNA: TGTGCCAGCAGCCCCTGGGCCGGTTCAGCAGATACGCAGTATTTT. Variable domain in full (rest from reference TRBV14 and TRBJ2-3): EAGVTQFPSHSVIEKGQTVTLRCDPISGHDNLYWYRRVMGKEIKFLLHFVKESKQDESGMPNNRFLAERTGGTYSTLKVQPAELEDSGVYFCASSPWAGSADTQYFGPGTRLTVL.

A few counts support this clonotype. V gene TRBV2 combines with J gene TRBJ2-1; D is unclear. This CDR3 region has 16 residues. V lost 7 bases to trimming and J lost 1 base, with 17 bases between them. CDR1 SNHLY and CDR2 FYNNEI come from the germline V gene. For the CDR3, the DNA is TGTGCCAGCATCAAAACCGAGTCCAGGTCCTACAATGAGCAGTTCTTC. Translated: CASIKTESRSYNEQFF.

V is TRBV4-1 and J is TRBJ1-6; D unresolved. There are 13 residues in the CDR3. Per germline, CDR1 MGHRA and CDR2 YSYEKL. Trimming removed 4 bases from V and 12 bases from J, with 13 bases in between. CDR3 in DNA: TGCGCCAGCAGCCGACAAATGCGGAGACCCCTCCACTTT. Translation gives CASSRQMRRPLHF.

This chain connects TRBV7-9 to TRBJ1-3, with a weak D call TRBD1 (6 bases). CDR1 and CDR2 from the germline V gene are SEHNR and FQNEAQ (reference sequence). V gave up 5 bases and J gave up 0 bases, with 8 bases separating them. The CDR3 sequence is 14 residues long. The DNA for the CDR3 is TGTGCCAGCAGCCAGACAGGCTCTGGAAACACCATATATTTT. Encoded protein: CASSQTGSGNTIYF. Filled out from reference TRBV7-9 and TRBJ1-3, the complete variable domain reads DTGVSQNPRHKITKRGQNVTFRCDPISEHNRLYWYRQTLGQGPEFLTYFQNEAQLEKSRLLSDRFSAERPKGSFSTLEIQRTEQGDSAMYLCASSQTGSGNTIYFGEGSWLTVV.